Sequencing of this T cell receptor beta chain was carried out in a study of beta chain features in type 1 diabetes. Broader study findings: The naive, central memory and Treg TCRB repertoires showed an apparent similarity that was greater among patients than among healthy donors. There was a moderate but significant shortening of TCRB CDR3s in all four CD4+ subsets of Type 1 diabetes patients.

In regard to this clone: Its antigen is still unknown.

Sorted populations all exceeded 95% purity. All of the isolated RNA was reverse transcribed, so expressed TCRB transcripts were sequenced. TCRdb's table, derived via immunoSEQ multiplex PCR, lists solely in-frame clones and lacks some. The repertoire consists of hundreds of thousands of clones, with about 16% occurring once and the leading ten covering 0.07% to 0.095%. The germline CDR1 and CDR2 sequences are SGHNT and YYREEE (reference sequence). This CDR3 comprises 14 residues. Trimming took 4 bases from V and 8 from J; bases not matched to a gene: 8. Sequencing used naive CD4+ T cells from blood. This chain links TRBV5-4 with TRBJ1-4; 7 bases fit TRBD1. The sequence came from a man aged 18 to 29 in good health. CDR3 in DNA: TGTGCCAGCAGCCCACAGGGGTTTCGGGAAAAACTGTTTTTT. It translates to CASSPQGFREKLFF.